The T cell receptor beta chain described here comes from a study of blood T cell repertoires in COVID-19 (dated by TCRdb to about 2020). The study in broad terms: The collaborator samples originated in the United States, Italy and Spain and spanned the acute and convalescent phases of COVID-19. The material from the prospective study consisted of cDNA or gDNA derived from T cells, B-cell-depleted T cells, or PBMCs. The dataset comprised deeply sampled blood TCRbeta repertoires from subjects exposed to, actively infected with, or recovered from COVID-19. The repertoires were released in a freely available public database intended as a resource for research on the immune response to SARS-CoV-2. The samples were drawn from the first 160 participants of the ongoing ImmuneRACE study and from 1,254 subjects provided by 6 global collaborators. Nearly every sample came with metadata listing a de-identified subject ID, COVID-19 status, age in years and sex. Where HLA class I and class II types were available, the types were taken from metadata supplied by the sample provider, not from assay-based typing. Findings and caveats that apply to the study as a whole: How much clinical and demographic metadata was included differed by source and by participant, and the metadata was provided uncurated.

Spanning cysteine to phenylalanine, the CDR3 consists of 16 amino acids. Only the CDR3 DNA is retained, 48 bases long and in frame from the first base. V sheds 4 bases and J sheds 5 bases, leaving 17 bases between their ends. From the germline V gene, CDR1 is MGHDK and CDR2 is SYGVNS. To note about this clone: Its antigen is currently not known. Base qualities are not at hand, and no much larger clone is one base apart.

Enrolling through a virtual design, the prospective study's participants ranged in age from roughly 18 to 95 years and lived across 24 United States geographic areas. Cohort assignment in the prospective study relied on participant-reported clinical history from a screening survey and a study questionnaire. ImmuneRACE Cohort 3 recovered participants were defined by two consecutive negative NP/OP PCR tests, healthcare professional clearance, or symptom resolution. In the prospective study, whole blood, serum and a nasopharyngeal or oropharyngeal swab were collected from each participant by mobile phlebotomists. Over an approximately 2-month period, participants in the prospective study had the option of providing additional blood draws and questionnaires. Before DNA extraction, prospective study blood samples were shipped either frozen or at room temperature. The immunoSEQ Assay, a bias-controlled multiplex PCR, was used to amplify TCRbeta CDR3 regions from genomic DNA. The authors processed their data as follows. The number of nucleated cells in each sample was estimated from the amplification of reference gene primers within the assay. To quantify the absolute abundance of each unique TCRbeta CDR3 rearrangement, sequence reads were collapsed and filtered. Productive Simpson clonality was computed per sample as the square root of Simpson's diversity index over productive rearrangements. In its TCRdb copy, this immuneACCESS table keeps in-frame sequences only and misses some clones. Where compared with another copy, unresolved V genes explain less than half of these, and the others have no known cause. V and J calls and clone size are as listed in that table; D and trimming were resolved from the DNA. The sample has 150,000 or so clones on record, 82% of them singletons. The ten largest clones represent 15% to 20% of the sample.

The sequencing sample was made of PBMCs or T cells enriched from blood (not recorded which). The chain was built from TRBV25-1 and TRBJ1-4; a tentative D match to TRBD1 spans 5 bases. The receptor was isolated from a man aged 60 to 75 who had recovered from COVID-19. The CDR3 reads CASSASHMGGNEKLFF. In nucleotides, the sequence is TGTGCCAGCAGTGCCTCCCACATGGGGGGGAATGAAAAACTGTTTTTT.